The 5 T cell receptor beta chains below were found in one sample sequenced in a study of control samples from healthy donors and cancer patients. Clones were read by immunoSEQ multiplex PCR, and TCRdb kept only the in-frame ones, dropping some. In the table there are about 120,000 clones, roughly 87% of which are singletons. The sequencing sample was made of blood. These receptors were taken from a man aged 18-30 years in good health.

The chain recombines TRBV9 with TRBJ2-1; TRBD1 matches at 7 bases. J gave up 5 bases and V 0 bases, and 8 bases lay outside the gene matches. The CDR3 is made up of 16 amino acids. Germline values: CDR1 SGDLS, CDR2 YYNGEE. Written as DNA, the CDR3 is TGTGCCAGCAGCGTAGCCCCCGTGACAGGGAACAATGAGCAGTTCTTC. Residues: CASSVAPVTGNNEQFF. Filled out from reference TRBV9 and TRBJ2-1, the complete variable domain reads DSGVTQTPKHLITATGQRVTLRCSPRSGDLSVYWYQQSLDQGLQFLIQYYNGEERAKGNILERFSAQQFPDLHSELNLSSLELGDSALYFCASSVAPVTGNNEQFFGPGTRLTVL.

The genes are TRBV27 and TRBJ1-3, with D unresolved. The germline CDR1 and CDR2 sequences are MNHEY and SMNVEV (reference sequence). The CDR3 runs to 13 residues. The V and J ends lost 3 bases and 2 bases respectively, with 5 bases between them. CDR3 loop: CASSFTAGNTIYF. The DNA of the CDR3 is TGTGCCAGCAGTTTCACAGCTGGAAACACCATATATTTT.

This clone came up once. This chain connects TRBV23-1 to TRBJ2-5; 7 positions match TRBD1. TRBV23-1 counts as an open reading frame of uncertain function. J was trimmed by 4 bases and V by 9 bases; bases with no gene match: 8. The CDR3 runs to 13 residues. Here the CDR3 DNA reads TGCGCCAGTACACAGGGGAAGGGAGAGACCCAGTACTTC. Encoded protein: CASTQGKGETQYF.

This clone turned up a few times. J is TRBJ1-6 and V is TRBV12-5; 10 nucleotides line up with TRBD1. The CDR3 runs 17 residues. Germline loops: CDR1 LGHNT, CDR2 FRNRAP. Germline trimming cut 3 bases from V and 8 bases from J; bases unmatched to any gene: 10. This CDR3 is CASGFMTGGLGDSPLHF. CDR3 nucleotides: TGTGCTAGTGGTTTTATGACAGGGGGCTTGGGGGATTCACCCCTCCACTTT.

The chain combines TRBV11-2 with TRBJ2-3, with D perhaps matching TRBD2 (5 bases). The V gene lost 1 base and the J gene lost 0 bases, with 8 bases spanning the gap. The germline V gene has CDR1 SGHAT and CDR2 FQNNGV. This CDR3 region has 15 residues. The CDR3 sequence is CASSLGRTSTDTQYF. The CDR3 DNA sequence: TGTGCCAGCAGCTTAGGGCGGACTAGCACAGATACGCAGTATTTT.